Listed below are T cell receptor beta chains from one sample, sequenced in a study of graft-versus-host responses after intestinal transplantation. Clones were sequenced by immunoSEQ multiplex PCR, and TCRdb holds only the in-frame ones, with some missing. The sample consists of 130,000 or so clones, around 90% of them appearing once. Which antigens these TCRs recognize remains unknown. The sequencing here drew on unstimulated CD4+ T cells sorted from spleen or lymph node cells, taken before intestinal transplant. Source of these receptors: a human donor who received an intestinal transplant. The CDR3 runs from the conserved cysteine through the conserved F or W. The D gene is left open where the match is weak. A row's size may be missing; if present it is once, few, many or a size class.

V gene,D gene,clone size,J gene,CDR3 DNA,CDR3 protein
TRBV7-2,NA,once,TRBJ1-2,TGTGCCAGCAACTCGGACTACTATGGCCACACCTTC,CASNSDYYGHTF
TRBV28,NA,NA,TRBJ2-1,TGTGCCAGCAGTTTGTCTGTAGACTCCTACAATGAGCAGTTCTTC,CASSLSVDSYNEQFF
TRBV7-6,NA,once,TRBJ2-3,TGTGCCAGCAGCTTAGCGGACGGTCCCACAGATACGCAGTATTTT,CASSLADGPTDTQYF
TRBV19,NA,NA,TRBJ1-2,TGTGCCAGTAATACCGGGCCCCTACGGACGGATGGCTACACCTTC,CASNTGPLRTDGYTF
TRBV19,TRBD1,NA,TRBJ1-1,TGTGCCAGTAGTATAAGGGGACAGGTTACTGAAGCTTTCTTT,CASSIRGQVTEAFF
TRBV30,TRBD1,NA,TRBJ1-3,TGTGCCTGGAGTCCTGACAGGGTAGGAAACACCATATATTTT,CAWSPDRVGNTIYF
TRBV7-8,TRBD2,NA,TRBJ2-1,TGTGCCAGCAGCCCGGGAGGTAGCGTTCCGTTCTTC,CASSPGGSVPFF
TRBV28,NA,once,TRBJ2-5,TGTGCCAGCAGTTCCCCCGCTGAGCGGGTGGCCCTCCAAGAGACCCAGTACTTC,CASSSPAERVALQETQYF
TRBV2,TRBD1,NA,TRBJ2-7,TGTGCCAGCAGTCCGGGACAGGGAATCTACGAGCAGTACTTC,CASSPGQGIYEQYF
TRBV7-2,TRBD2,NA,TRBJ2-5,TGTGCCAGCAGCCCCGGACTAGCGGGAGAGACCCAGTACTTC,CASSPGLAGETQYF
TRBV28,NA,NA,TRBJ1-4,TGTGCCAGCAGTTTATCCGGACTGGGTGAAAAACTGTTTTTT,CASSLSGLGEKLFF
TRBV28,TRBD2,NA,TRBJ2-1,TGTGCCAGCAGTCCGGGACTAGACTTTTACAATGAGCAGTTCTTC,CASSPGLDFYNEQFF
TRBV19,NA,NA,TRBJ2-1,TGTGCCAGTAGCGGTGACGACAGTTACAATGAGCAGTTCTTC,CASSGDDSYNEQFF
TRBV11-2,NA,NA,TRBJ2-7,TGTGCCAGCAGCTTTTATGGCGGGACATCCTACGAGCAGTACTTC,CASSFYGGTSYEQYF
TRBV19,NA,NA,TRBJ1-1,TGTGCCAGTGGTATAGAGCCCCTTGAAGCTTTCTTT,CASGIEPLEAFF
TRBV27,TRBD2,NA,TRBJ2-1,TGTGCCAGCAGTCCGCGGACTAGCGGGTTACCTTCCTACAATGAGCAGTTCTTC,CASSPRTSGLPSYNEQFF
TRBV7-2,NA,once,TRBJ1-2,TGTGCCAGCAGCTTTACCCCAGGGGCTGGCTACACCTTC,CASSFTPGAGYTF
TRBV28,NA,NA,TRBJ2-5,TGTGCCAGCAGGCACGGCTGGAGAACTCGCCAAGAGACCCAGTACTTC,CASRHGWRTRQETQYF
TRBV7-8,TRBD1,NA,TRBJ2-7,TGTGCCAGCAGCTTAGCAGTTGGGACAGGGGCCGAGCAGTACTTC,CASSLAVGTGAEQYF
TRBV5-1,NA,NA,TRBJ2-2,TGCGCCAGCCGGGACATGGCATTCGTTTCCGGGGAGCTGTTTTTT,CASRDMAFVSGELFF
TRBV28,NA,NA,TRBJ1-4,TGTGCCAGCAGTTTTCAACAGGGAAAGGAAAAACTGTTTTTT,CASSFQQGKEKLFF
TRBV7-6,NA,NA,TRBJ2-7,TGTGCCAGCAGCTTAAGTGTGGGGTACGAGCAGTACTTC,CASSLSVGYEQYF
TRBV28,TRBD2,NA,TRBJ2-2,TGTGCCAGCAGTCCCGGACTAGCGGGAGGTCCCGGGGAGCTGTTTTTT,CASSPGLAGGPGELFF
TRBV27,NA,NA,TRBJ1-2,TGTGCCAGCAGTTTCCTTTCTAACTATGGCTACACCTTC,CASSFLSNYGYTF
TRBV5-1,NA,NA,TRBJ1-1,TGCGCCAGCAGCTTGTCGATGAACACTGAAGCTTTCTTT,CASSLSMNTEAFF
TRBV18,NA,NA,TRBJ1-2,TGTGCCAGCTCACGTTCCGGACAGACTAACTATGGCTACACCTTC,CASSRSGQTNYGYTF
TRBV4-1,NA,NA,TRBJ1-1,TGCGCCAGCAGCCTTTTGAATACAGGGCAGAACACTGAAGCTTTCTTT,CASSLLNTGQNTEAFF
TRBV6-5,NA,NA,TRBJ2-1,TGTGCCAGCAGTTACTTCCCTAGCCGGGTAGTTGGTGAGCAGTTCTTC,CASSYFPSRVVGEQFF
TRBV4-2,TRBD2,once,TRBJ2-1,TGTGCCAGCAGCCAAGTAGCCACTGGACTAGCGGGCTACAATGAGCAGTTCTTC,CASSQVATGLAGYNEQFF
TRBV7-3,NA,NA,TRBJ1-1,TGTGCCAGCAGCTTTGCCAGGAACACTGAAGCTTTCTTT,CASSFARNTEAFF
TRBV11-2,NA,NA,TRBJ2-1,TGTGCCAGCAGTAACTTAAAAGGCTCGGGACGCCTCTCCTACAATGAGCAGTTCTTC,CASSNLKGSGRLSYNEQFF
TRBV9,TRBD2,NA,TRBJ2-1,TGTGCCAGCAGCGTTCACAGTCCACCGGGACTAGCGGGAGGGCGTTCCTACAATGAGCAGTTCTTC,CASSVHSPPGLAGGRSYNEQFF
TRBV5-4,NA,NA,TRBJ2-7,TGTGCCAGCAGCCGGGGGCCGAGCTCCTACGAGCAGTACTTC,CASSRGPSSYEQYF
TRBV9,TRBD2,NA,TRBJ2-1,TGTGCCAGCAGCGTCGAACCTGACGGGCGAATCGGGACTAGCGGGAACTTAAATGAGCAGTTCTTC,CASSVEPDGRIGTSGNLNEQFF
TRBV5-1,NA,NA,TRBJ1-4,TGCGCCAGCAGCATTGACACGAATTTCCCGAAACTGTTTTTT,CASSIDTNFPKLFF
TRBV7-2,NA,NA,TRBJ2-7,TGTGCCAGCAGCTTCCGGACTTCCTCCTACGAGCAGTACTTC,CASSFRTSSYEQYF
TRBV27,NA,NA,TRBJ1-4,TGTGCCAGCAGTTTATCAAGGGGGTTCACTAATGAAAAACTGTTTTTT,CASSLSRGFTNEKLFF
TRBV19,NA,NA,TRBJ2-7,TGTGCCAGTAGTACAAAGGACGAGCAGTACTTC,CASSTKDEQYF
TRBV25-1,NA,NA,TRBJ1-2,TGTGCCAGCAGTGAATATCAGGGGAACTATGGCTACACCTTC,CASSEYQGNYGYTF
TRBV30,NA,NA,TRBJ1-4,TGTGCCTGGAGTTCCACGAAAGGGTATGGTGAAAAACTGTTTTTT,CAWSSTKGYGEKLFF
TRBV10-3,NA,NA,TRBJ2-7,TGTGCCATCAAGGAAGGGAGCTTTGTCGAGCAGTACTTC,CAIKEGSFVEQYF
TRBV6-5,NA,NA,TRBJ2-3,TGTGCCAGCAGTTACTCGAGGCTGAATAAAGATACGCAGTATTTT,CASSYSRLNKDTQYF
TRBV7-3,TRBD2,NA,TRBJ2-1,TGTGCCAGCAGCTCCCTCCGTCCTCTAGCGGGAGTTCTCAATGAGCAGTTCTTC,CASSSLRPLAGVLNEQFF
TRBV19,TRBD1,few,TRBJ1-2,TGTGCCAGTAAGACAGGGCTCTATGGCTACACCTTC,CASKTGLYGYTF
TRBV28,TRBD1,NA,TRBJ1-3,TGTGCCAGCAGTTTACTCTCCGGGACAGGGGTTTACCACACCATATATTTT,CASSLLSGTGVYHTIYF
TRBV9,NA,NA,TRBJ1-2,TGTGCCAGCAGCGTAGCTACGGGTGAGGTTGGCTATGGCTACACCTTC,CASSVATGEVGYGYTF